Below, 25 T cell receptor beta chains from the same sample are listed, as sequenced in a study of T cell responses to AZD1222 COVID-19 vaccine. Some clones are missing from TCRdb's copy, which holds only in-frame ones; the method was immunoSEQ multiplex PCR. The data hold 190,000 or so clones, with roughly 92% observed a single time. Specimen: peripheral blood, collected 28 days after the second AZD1222 dose. The receptor source for this set is an adult who received the AZD1222 COVID-19 vaccine.

This chain links TRBV12-3 or TRBV12-4 with TRBJ1-6; D gene uncertain. V dropped 0 bases and J dropped 6 bases, with 3 bases sitting between them. CDR3 length: 13 residues. CDR3 loop: CASSLAANSPLHF. The CDR3 nucleotides read TGTGCCAGCAGTTTAGCTGCTAATTCACCCCTCCACTTT.

The chain carries TRBV10-3 and TRBJ1-2, with D uncertain. Per germline, CDR1 ENHRY and CDR2 SYGVKD. With 5 bases removed from V and 1 base from J, the gap between germline ends came to 11 bases. This CDR3 has 14 residues. CDR3 bases: TGTGCCATCAGTCCTCGGACCGATAACTATGGCTACACCTTC. Residues: CAISPRTDNYGYTF.

The chain has TRBV19 and TRBJ2-7; D is perhaps TRBD1 (7 bases). The germline V gene encodes CDR1 LNHDA and CDR2 SQIVND (reference sequence). The CDR3 is 14 amino acids. V lost 4 bases to trimming and J lost 2 bases, with 12 bases between them. CDR3 nucleotide sequence: TGTGCCAGTAGTAGGGGGGACAGCCCCTACGAGCAGTACTTC. Translation gives CASSRGDSPYEQYF.

CDR3 in DNA: TGTGCCAGAAGCCAGAACAGGGGCAATCAGCCCCAGCATTTT. Its protein product is CARSQNRGNQPQHF. The chain employs TRBV5-3 and TRBJ1-5, with D possibly TRBD1 on 6 matching bases. TRBV5-3 is identified as an open reading frame with a role that is uncertain. The CDR3 loop spans 14 amino acids. Trimming took 4 bases from V and 2 from J, leaving 10 bases between them.

This clone was counted a single time. V is TRBV29-1 and J is TRBJ1-2; 12 bases are a match to TRBD1. The CDR3 length is 14 residues. With 2 bases clipped from V and 8 bases from J, the junction kept 6 bases outside the gene matches. From germline, CDR1 is SQVTM and CDR2 ANQGSEA. The CDR3 spells CSVEPRDRGQGYTF. The CDR3 nucleotides read TGCAGCGTTGAACCCCGGGACAGGGGGCAAGGCTACACCTTC.

The J gene is TRBJ2-7, the V gene TRBV14, with 8 bases identical to TRBD2. V lost 4 bases and J lost 6; bases outside the gene matches: 5. Germline-derived CDR1 and CDR2 are SGHDN and FVKESK. CDR3 length equals 13 residues. CDR3 amino acids: CASSRGGRGEQYF. As DNA, the CDR3 is TGTGCCAGCAGCCGCGGGGGGCGGGGCGAGCAGTACTTC.

The chain employs TRBV2 and TRBJ2-1, with D tentatively TRBD1 (6 bases). CDR3 length equals 17 residues. V was trimmed by 6 bases and J by 7 bases, leaving 25 bases between them. Germline CDR1 reads SNHLY; CDR2 reads FYNNEI. The CDR3 DNA is TGTGCCAGCAGGTGGAGAGCCGGGACACCGACCCCAAATGAGCAGTTCTTC. It specifies CASRWRAGTPTPNEQFF.

This clone was picked up a small number of times. The chain employs TRBV2 and TRBJ1-6; TRBD1 aligns across 7 bases. Per germline, CDR1 SNHLY and CDR2 FYNNEI. This CDR3 spans 15 amino acids. With V trimmed by 7 bases and J by 7 bases, 10 bases remained unmatched. The CDR3: CASTKTGTENSPLHF. The CDR3 coding sequence is TGTGCCAGCACCAAAACAGGGACAGAGAATTCACCCCTCCACTTT.

This clone was seen only a few times. This sequence joins TRBV7-6 and TRBJ1-6, with D perhaps TRBD1 (5 bases). There are 15 residues in the CDR3. V was shortened by 2 bases and J by 10 bases, with 15 bases between the two germline ends. Germline V gene lookup returns CDR1 SGHVS and CDR2 FNYEAQ. CDR3 coding DNA: TGTGCCAGCAGCTTATACCAGGGAGGAGGGTCACCCCTCCACTTT. The encoded protein is CASSLYQGGGSPLHF.

The chain carries TRBV6-2 or TRBV6-3 and TRBJ2-7, with D unclear. Between the trimmed V and J ends, which lost 0 bases and 4 bases, there was a span of 16 bases. The germline V gene encodes CDR1 MNHEY and CDR2 SVGEGT. The CDR3 length is 16 residues. The CDR3: CASSYSMAALSYEQYF. CDR3 in DNA: TGTGCCAGCAGTTACTCGATGGCAGCCCTTTCTTACGAGCAGTACTTC.

This chain joins TRBV18 and TRBJ1-5; perhaps TRBD1 as D (5 bases). The CDR3 has 17 residues. The germline V gene has CDR1 KGHSH and CDR2 LQKENI. The germline V and J ends were trimmed by 1 base and 4 bases, with 17 bases remaining between them. CDR3 DNA sequence: TGTGCCAGCTCACCACGGGCCCAGGGACCCTTGAATCAGCCCCAGCATTTT. Protein sequence: CASSPRAQGPLNQPQHF.

This clone appeared once. V and J are TRBV7-3 and TRBJ2-5; D is perhaps TRBD2 (5 bases). Trimming removed 1 base from V and 5 bases from J, with 14 bases in between. The CDR3 sequence is 15 residues long. CDR1 is SGHTA, CDR2 FQGTGA, per germline. The CDR3 sequence is CASSLRLASQETQYF. CDR3 nucleotide sequence: TGTGCCAGCAGCTTAAGGCTAGCCAGTCAGGAGACCCAGTACTTC.

The CDR3: CASSPGQGAGNTEAFF. In DNA form, the CDR3 reads TGTGCCAGCTCACCGGGACAGGGGGCGGGGAACACTGAAGCTTTCTTT. The gene calls are TRBV18 and TRBJ1-1; 12 nucleotides match TRBD1. The CDR3 spans 16 residues. With V trimmed by 3 bases and J by 1 base, 3 bases remained unmatched. Germline CDR1 and CDR2: KGHSH and LQKENI.

The chain employs TRBV5-1 and TRBJ1-1, with D perhaps matching TRBD1 (6 bases). V lost 4 bases and J 4 bases, leaving 17 bases between the germline ends. The CDR3 extends over 15 amino acids. Germline V CDR1 and CDR2: SGHRS, YFSETQ. CDR3 sequence: CASSPSGTSTTEAFF. The CDR3 nucleotides are TGCGCCAGCAGCCCTTCCGGGACATCTACCACTGAAGCTTTCTTT.

The chain has TRBV25-1 and TRBJ1-2; D ambiguous. CDR1 is MGHDK and CDR2 is SYGVNS in the germline V gene. CDR3 length equals 12 residues. Trimming left V 2 bases short and J 8 bases short, with 9 bases between. The CDR3 DNA reads TGTGCCAGCAGTGAACCGGTCGGGGGCTACACCTTC. This translates into CASSEPVGGYTF.

This clone was observed a few times. Here the CDR3 DNA reads TGTGCCAGCTCGACCAATGAGGGCGCCGTAATTCAGCCCCAGCATTTT. This encodes CASSTNEGAVIQPQHF. The gene calls are TRBV18 and TRBJ1-5; D is unclear. The CDR3 is 16 amino acids. V was trimmed by 6 bases and J by 6 bases, leaving 21 bases between them. The germline CDR1 and CDR2 sequences are KGHSH and LQKENI.

The J gene is TRBJ1-2, the V gene TRBV3-1 (or the pseudogene TRBV3-2), with D possibly TRBD1 on 5 matching bases. The CDR3 runs 13 residues. The germline V gene has CDR1 LGHDT and CDR2 YNNKEL (reference sequence). Trimming took off 1 base at V and 6 bases at J, with 9 bases between the two ends. For the CDR3, the DNA is TGTGCCAGCAGCCAAGCTCAGGGTCATGGCTACACCTTC. As protein: CASSQAQGHGYTF.

In nucleotides, the CDR3 is TGTGCCAGCAGCCCCAGGACTAGCACCCCGCAGTATTTT. Protein sequence: CASSPRTSTPQYF. V is TRBV9 and J is TRBJ2-3, with 8 bases identical to TRBD2. The CDR3 runs to 13 residues. CDR1 and CDR2 from the germline V gene are SGDLS and YYNGEE. V lost 4 bases, J lost 10 bases, and 8 bases stayed unmatched.

The gene calls are TRBV7-9 and TRBJ1-1; D is uncertain. V was clipped by 1 base and J by 7 bases, with 4 bases between them. The CDR3 runs 11 residues. Germline V gene data show CDR1 as SEHNR and CDR2 as FQNEAQ (reference sequence). CDR3 DNA sequence: TGTGCCAGCAGCTTAGAGGGTGAAGCTTTCTTT. Translated, it gives CASSLEGEAFF.

V usage is TRBV7-9 and J usage is TRBJ1-4, with D perhaps TRBD1 (6 bases). V lost 1 base to trimming and J lost 8 bases, with 14 bases between them. In germline, CDR1 is SEHNR, CDR2 FQNEAQ (reference sequence). The CDR3 spans 15 residues. CDR3: CASSLGRGAEEKLFF. DNA for the CDR3: TGTGCCAGCAGCTTAGGGCGGGGGGCCGAAGAAAAACTGTTTTTT.

V gene TRBV7-9 combines with J gene TRBJ1-2; D remains unclear. The germline V gene encodes CDR1 SEHNR and CDR2 FQNEAQ (reference sequence). The CDR3 consists of 12 residues. The V gene lost 2 bases and the J gene lost 6 bases, with 7 bases spanning the gap. CDR3 bases: TGTGCCAGCAGCTTAACAGAAGATGGCTACACCTTC. Translating it yields CASSLTEDGYTF.

V gene TRBV28 combines with J gene TRBJ1-3, with 7 bases matching TRBD1. V lost 6 bases to trimming and J lost 4 bases; unmatched junction nucleotides: 12. The CDR3 runs to 16 residues. The V gene's germline CDR1 is MDHEN and CDR2 SYDVKM. Written as DNA, the CDR3 is TGTGCCAGCAGAAGACAGGGACGCGCTTCCGGAAACACCATATATTTT. This encodes CASRRQGRASGNTIYF.

V and J are TRBV5-1 and TRBJ2-5, with D possibly being TRBD2 (5 bases). V was trimmed by 0 bases and J by 2 bases, leaving 20 bases between them. The CDR3 covers 18 residues. In germline, CDR1 is SGHRS, CDR2 YFSETQ. Written as DNA, the CDR3 is TGCGCCAGCAGCTTGGGACGGCGCGACTGGAGGTATCAAGAGACCCAGTACTTC. It yields the protein CASSLGRRDWRYQETQYF. Full variable domain (remainder filled in from reference TRBV5-1 and TRBJ2-5): KAGVTQTPRYLIKTRGQQVTLSCSPISGHRSVSWYQQTPGQGLQFLFEYFSETQRNKGNFPGRFSGRQFSNSRSEMNVSTLELGDSALYLCASSLGRRDWRYQETQYFGPGTRLLVL.

The rearrangement links TRBV9 to TRBJ2-2; TRBD1 agrees at 9 bases. With 4 bases clipped from V and 3 bases from J, the junction kept 1 base outside the gene matches. This CDR3 has 14 amino acids. Germline lookup yields CDR1 SGDLS and CDR2 YYNGEE. The CDR3 DNA reads as TGTGCCAGCAGCTGGGACAGGGACACCGGGGAGCTGTTTTTT. Translating it yields CASSWDRDTGELFF. Variable domain in full (rest from reference TRBV9 and TRBJ2-2): DSGVTQTPKHLITATGQRVTLRCSPRSGDLSVYWYQQSLDQGLQFLIQYYNGEERAKGNILERFSAQQFPDLHSELNLSSLELGDSALYFCASSWDRDTGELFFGEGSRLTVL.

The CDR3 region has the DNA TGTGCCAGCAGGAGGTTGGCTAGCGGGGAGCTGTTTTTT. Amino acids: CASRRLASGELFF. V and J are TRBV6-5 and TRBJ2-2, with D unclear. The CDR3 has 13 amino acids. The germline CDR1 and CDR2 sequences are MNHEY and SVGAGI. The ends were cut back, 6 bases at V and 7 bases at J, with 12 bases in the middle.